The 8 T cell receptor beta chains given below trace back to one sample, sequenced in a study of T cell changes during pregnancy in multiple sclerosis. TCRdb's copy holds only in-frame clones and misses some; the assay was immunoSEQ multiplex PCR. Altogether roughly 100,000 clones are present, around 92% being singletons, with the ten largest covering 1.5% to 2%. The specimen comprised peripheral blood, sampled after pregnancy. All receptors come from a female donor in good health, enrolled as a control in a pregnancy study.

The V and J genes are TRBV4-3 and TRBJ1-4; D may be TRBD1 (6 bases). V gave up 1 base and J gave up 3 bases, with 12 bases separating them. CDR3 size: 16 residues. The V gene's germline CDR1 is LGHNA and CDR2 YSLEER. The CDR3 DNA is TGCGCCAGCAGCCAAGTAGTTCCAGGGGCTAATGAAAAACTGTTTTTT. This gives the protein CASSQVVPGANEKLFF.

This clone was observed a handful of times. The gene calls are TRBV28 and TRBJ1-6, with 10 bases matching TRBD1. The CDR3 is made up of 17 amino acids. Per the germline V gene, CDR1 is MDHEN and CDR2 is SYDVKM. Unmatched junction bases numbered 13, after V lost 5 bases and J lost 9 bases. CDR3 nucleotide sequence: TGTGCCAGCAGTGACCCCATGGAGACAGGGGGCTTTTCACCCCTCCACTTT. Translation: CASSDPMETGGFSPLHF.

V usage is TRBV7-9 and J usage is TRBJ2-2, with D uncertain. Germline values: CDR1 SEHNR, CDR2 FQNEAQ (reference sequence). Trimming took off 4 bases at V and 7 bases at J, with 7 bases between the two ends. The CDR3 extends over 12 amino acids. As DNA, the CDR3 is TGTGCCAGCAGCTCCGGAGACGGGGAGCTGTTTTTT. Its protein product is CASSSGDGELFF.

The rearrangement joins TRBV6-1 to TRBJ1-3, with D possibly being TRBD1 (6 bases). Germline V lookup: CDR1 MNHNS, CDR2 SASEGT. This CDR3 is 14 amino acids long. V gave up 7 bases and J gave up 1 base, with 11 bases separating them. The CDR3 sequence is CASKKGDSGNTIYF. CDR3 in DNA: TGTGCCAGCAAAAAGGGGGATTCTGGAAACACCATATATTTT.

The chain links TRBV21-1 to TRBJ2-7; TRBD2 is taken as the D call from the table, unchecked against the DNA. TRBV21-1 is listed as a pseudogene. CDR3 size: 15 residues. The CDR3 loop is CASSKGKTSGGSQYF. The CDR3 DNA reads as TGTGCCAGCAGCAAAGGGAAAACTAGCGGGGGCTCGCAGTACTTC.

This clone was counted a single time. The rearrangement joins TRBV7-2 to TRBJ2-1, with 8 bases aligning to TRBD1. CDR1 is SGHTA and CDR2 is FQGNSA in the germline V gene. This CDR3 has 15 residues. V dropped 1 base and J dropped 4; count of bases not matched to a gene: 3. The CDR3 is CASSLGQGPYNEQFF. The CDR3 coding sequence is TGTGCCAGCAGCTTAGGACAGGGGCCGTACAATGAGCAGTTCTTC.

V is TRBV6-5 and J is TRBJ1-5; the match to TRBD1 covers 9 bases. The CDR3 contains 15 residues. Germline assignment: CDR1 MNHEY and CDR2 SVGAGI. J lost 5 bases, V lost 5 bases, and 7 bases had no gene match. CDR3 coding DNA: TGTGCCAGCAGTAGTGACAGGGGGTATGATCAGCCCCAGCATTTT. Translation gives CASSSDRGYDQPQHF.

The CDR3 is CASSRSQGGNEQFF. CDR3 nucleotide sequence: TGTGCCAGCAGCCGAAGCCAGGGGGGCAATGAGCAGTTCTTC. The chain joins TRBV7-3 to TRBJ2-1; a weak D match, TRBD1 (7 bases). This CDR3 contains 14 residues. The germline V and J ends were trimmed by 5 bases and 6 bases, with 14 bases remaining between them. Germline assignment: CDR1 SGHTA and CDR2 FQGTGA.